This record looks at one T cell receptor beta chain sequence and its context. Its antigen is as yet unknown. The entry originates in a study of blood T cells in healthy people across ages. Overall study findings and caveats: Fewer expanded clones and more diversity marked long-lived versus aged donors.

The CDR3 is made up of 16 amino acids. The germline V and J ends were trimmed by 0 bases and 9 bases, with 15 bases remaining between them. CDR1 is SGHVS, CDR2 FQNEAQ, per germline. Primers used in a second PCR of roughly 7 to 12 cycles were a sample-barcoded 5' primer and a J-beta primer mix. TCRdb recomputed calls from the 5' RACE reads with MiXCR, one row per CDR3 protein. The sample carries about 1.4 million distinct CDR3 sequences, around 59% recorded once. This receptor was obtained from a man aged 18 to 30 in good health. Sequencing was performed on blood. The V gene is TRBV7-8, the J gene TRBJ1-6; possibly TRBD1 for D (6 bases). The CDR3 nucleotides read TGTGCCAGCAGCTTAGCAGAGGGGGAAGGGGGTTCACCCCTCCACTTT. It translates to CASSLAEGEGGSPLHF. The full variable domain, completed using reference TRBV7-8 and TRBJ1-6, is GAGVSQSPRYKVAKRGQDVALRCDPISGHVSLFWYQQALGQGPEFLTYFQNEAQLDKSGLPSDRFFAERPEGSVSTLKIQRTQQEDSAVYLCASSLAEGEGGSPLHFGNGTRLTVT.